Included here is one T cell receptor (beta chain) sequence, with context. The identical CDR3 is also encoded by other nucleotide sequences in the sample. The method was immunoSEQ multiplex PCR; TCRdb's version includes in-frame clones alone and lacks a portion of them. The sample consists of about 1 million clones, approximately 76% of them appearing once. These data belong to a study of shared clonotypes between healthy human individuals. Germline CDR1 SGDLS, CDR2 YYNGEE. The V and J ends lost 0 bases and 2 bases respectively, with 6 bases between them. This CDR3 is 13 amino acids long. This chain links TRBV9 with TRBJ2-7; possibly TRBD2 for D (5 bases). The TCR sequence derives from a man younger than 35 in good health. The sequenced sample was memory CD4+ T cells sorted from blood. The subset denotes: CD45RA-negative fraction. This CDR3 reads CASSVEGAYEQYF. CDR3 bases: TGTGCCAGCAGCGTAGAGGGAGCCTACGAGCAGTACTTC.